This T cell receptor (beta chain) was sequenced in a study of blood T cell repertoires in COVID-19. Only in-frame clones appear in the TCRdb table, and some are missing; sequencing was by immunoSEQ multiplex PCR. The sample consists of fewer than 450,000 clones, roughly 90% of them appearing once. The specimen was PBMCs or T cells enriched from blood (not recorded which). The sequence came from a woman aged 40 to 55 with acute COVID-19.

CDR3 in DNA: TGTGCCTGGAGTGTAGTGGCTCGACAGGGGGCCGATGAGCAGTTCTTC. As protein: CAWSVVARQGADEQFF. The chain joins TRBV30 to TRBJ2-1; TRBD1 matches 10 bases. The germline V gene encodes CDR1 GTSNPN and CDR2 SVGIG (reference sequence). The V segment lost 0 bases and the J segment 8 bases; nucleotides outside the gene matches: 10. The CDR3 sequence is 16 residues long.